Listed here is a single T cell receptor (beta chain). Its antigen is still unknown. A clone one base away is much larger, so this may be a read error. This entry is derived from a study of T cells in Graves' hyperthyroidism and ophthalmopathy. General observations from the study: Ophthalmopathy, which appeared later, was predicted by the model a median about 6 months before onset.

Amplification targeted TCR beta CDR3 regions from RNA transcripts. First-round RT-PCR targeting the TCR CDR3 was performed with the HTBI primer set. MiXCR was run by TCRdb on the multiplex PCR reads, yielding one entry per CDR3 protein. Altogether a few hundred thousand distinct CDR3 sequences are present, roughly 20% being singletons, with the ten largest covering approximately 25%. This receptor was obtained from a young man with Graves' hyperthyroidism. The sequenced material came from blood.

DNA for the CDR3: TGTGCCAGCGCCGGGACAACGAACACTGAAGCTTGCTTT. Residues: CASAGTTNTEACF. The chain combines TRBV28 with TRBJ1-1; tentatively, D is TRBD1 (6 bases). The CDR3 length is 13 residues. Looked up from germline, CDR1 is MDHEN and CDR2 is SYDVKM.